One sample yielded the 27 T cell receptor beta chains listed below, sequenced in a study of T-cell memory formation after mild COVID-19. Each CDR3 protein is one row after TCRdb ran MiXCR on the 5' RACE reads. The top ten hold roughly an eighth of the sample, which has under 550,000 distinct CDR3 sequences, 18% seen once. The sample was PBMCs or a T cell subset sorted from them (not recorded which). Receptors originate from an adult woman who had mild COVID-19 (a few samples of this study predate the infection). Cell type and time point are not known.

The rearrangement joins TRBV6-5 to TRBJ1-1, with D possibly matching TRBD1 (6 bases). The CDR3 covers 14 residues. Per germline, CDR1 MNHEY and CDR2 SVGAGI. The ends were cut back, 7 bases at V and 0 bases at J, with 12 bases in the middle. In DNA, the CDR3 is TGTGCCAGCACCAAGGGACACATGAACACTGAAGCTTTCTTT. Its translation: CASTKGHMNTEAFF.

V is TRBV6-5 and J is TRBJ1-1; TRBD1 might be the D (6 bases). The V gene lost 7 bases and the J gene lost 3 bases, with 18 bases spanning the gap. Germline V lookup: CDR1 MNHEY, CDR2 SVGAGI. The CDR3 sequence is 15 residues long. The CDR3, as DNA: TGTGCCAGCAAAAAACGGACAGCACCCTACACTGAAGCTTTCTTT. Translated: CASKKRTAPYTEAFF.

In this sample, this clonotype turned up a few times. Compared with germline, one end of the junction differs, possibly owing to a read error. CDR3 DNA: TGTGCTAGCAGCTTCCTAGCGGGACCGGCCTACAATGAGCAGTTCTTC. Protein sequence: CASSFLAGPAYNEQFF. V is TRBV7-7 and J is TRBJ2-1, with 9 bases that match TRBD2. This CDR3 spans 16 amino acids. Germline V gives CDR1 SSHAT, CDR2 FNYEAQ (reference sequence).

This clonotype has more than one count but fewer than ten. The V gene is TRBV12-3 or TRBV12-4, the J gene TRBJ1-1; TRBD1 aligns across 11 bases. The length of the CDR3 is 16 residues. V gave up 5 bases and J gave up 3 bases; unmatched junction bases: 8. CDR3 amino acids: CASSGRTGGADTEAFF. The CDR3 DNA reads TGTGCCAGCAGTGGCCGGACAGGGGGCGCGGACACTGAAGCTTTCTTT.

J is TRBJ1-1 and V is TRBV27, with D uncertain. Germline assignment: CDR1 MNHEY and CDR2 SMNVEV (reference sequence). This CDR3 contains 14 residues. V was trimmed by 8 bases and J by 3 bases, leaving 16 bases between them. In nucleotides, the CDR3 is TGTGCCAGCCGATCGCTGCGGGGTTACACTGAAGCTTTCTTT. Translated: CASRSLRGYTEAFF.

This clonotype was observed a handful of times. The chain uses TRBV12-3 or TRBV12-4 and TRBJ1-3; D remains ambiguous. The CDR3 spans 14 residues. Trimming shortened V by 6 bases and J by 2 bases, and 11 bases separated the two germline ends. The chain's CDR3 is CASSQQSAGNTIYF. In DNA, the CDR3 is TGTGCCAGCAGCCAACAATCGGCTGGAAACACCATATATTTT.

The chain combines TRBV7-8 with TRBJ1-5, with D unclear. Germline V gene sequence: CDR1 SGHVS, CDR2 FQNEAQ. The CDR3 totals 14 residues. The germline V and J ends were trimmed by 5 bases and 3 bases, with 11 bases remaining between them. CDR3 region: CASSPYTDNQPQHF. CDR3 nucleotide sequence: TGTGCCAGCAGCCCCTACACCGACAATCAGCCCCAGCATTTT.

The chain recombines TRBV11-3 with TRBJ2-1; 10 bases match TRBD2. The CDR3 has 16 amino acids. Germline V CDR1 and CDR2: SGHNT, YENEEA. Unmatched junction bases numbered 14, after V lost 10 bases and J lost 5 bases. Written as DNA, the CDR3 is TGTGCCACCGGGGAGGCTAGCGGGAGATACGACAATGAGCAGTTCTTC. This translates into CATGEASGRYDNEQFF.

There are a few counts of this clonotype. The gene calls are TRBV12-3 or TRBV12-4 and TRBJ1-5, with 7 nucleotides matching TRBD1. The CDR3 contains 16 residues. V lost 6 bases and J lost 3; bases outside the gene matches: 11. CDR3 coding DNA: TGTGCCAGCAGCCCTATGGACAGGAGCTACAATCAGCCCCAGCATTTT. It yields the protein CASSPMDRSYNQPQHF.

This chain links TRBV10-3 with TRBJ1-2; D gene unclear. V was shortened by 5 bases and J by 4 bases, with 11 bases between the two germline ends. Germline CDR1 is ENHRY and CDR2 is SYGVKD. The CDR3 runs 13 residues. DNA for the CDR3: TGTGCCATCAGTACAGACGTCGGCTATGGCTACACCTTC. This sequence encodes CAISTDVGYGYTF.

This clonotype was seen more than once but under ten times. The gene calls are TRBV3-1 and TRBJ1-2; a weak D match, TRBD1 (5 bases). The CDR3 runs 15 residues. The V gene lost 0 bases and the J gene lost 2 bases, with 10 bases spanning the gap. The V gene's germline CDR1 is LGHDT and CDR2 YNNKEL (reference sequence). CDR3 DNA: TGTGCCAGCAGCCAAGACCTGACAGTAAACTATGGCTACACCTTC. The encoded protein is CASSQDLTVNYGYTF.

This clonotype showed up just a few times. The rearrangement uses TRBV6-4 and TRBJ2-1, with D unresolved. The germline V and J ends were trimmed by 4 bases and 8 bases, with 12 bases remaining between them. Germline CDR1 MRHNA, CDR2 SNTAGT. This CDR3 is 13 amino acids long. The CDR3 bases are TGTGCCAGCAGTGGGGTCCGGTTCGATGAGCAGTTCTTC. It is translated as CASSGVRFDEQFF.

The chain employs TRBV27 and TRBJ2-1, with D possibly being TRBD1 (6 bases). The CDR3 contains 14 residues. Germline-derived CDR1 and CDR2 are MNHEY and SMNVEV (reference sequence). V lost 5 bases and J lost 4, with 12 bases in between. The CDR3 DNA is TGTGCCAGCAGTGAGACAGGAAATTACAATGAGCAGTTCTTC. As protein: CASSETGNYNEQFF.

The rearrangement joins TRBV24-1 to TRBJ2-1; 7 bases match TRBD1. The CDR3 has 14 residues. V lost 6 bases to trimming and J lost 5 bases; unmatched junction nucleotides: 6. Germline lookup yields CDR1 KGHDR and CDR2 SFDVKD. CDR3 DNA sequence: TGTGCCACCAGTTCGCCGGGACAGCACAATGAGCAGTTCTTC. Amino acid sequence: CATSSPGQHNEQFF.

This clonotype was seen more than once but under ten times. This rearrangement joins TRBV20-1 to TRBJ2-2; D is tentatively TRBD1 or TRBD2 (6 bases each). The CDR3 totals 14 residues. The V gene lost 3 bases and the J gene lost 0 bases, with 8 bases spanning the gap. The germline gives CDR1 DFQATT, CDR2 SNEGSKA (reference sequence). CDR3 sequence reads: CSASGGPNTGELFF. CDR3 DNA: TGCAGTGCTAGTGGGGGGCCGAACACCGGGGAGCTGTTTTTT.

This clonotype was observed a single time. The CDR3 is CAWSHLAGVADTQYF. DNA of the CDR3: TGTGCCTGGAGTCACCTAGCGGGAGTGGCAGATACGCAGTATTTT. The genes are TRBV30 and TRBJ2-3; 10 nucleotides align to TRBD2. Germline V gives CDR1 GTSNPN, CDR2 SVGIG (reference sequence). CDR3 length: 15 amino acids. V was clipped by 2 bases and J by 4 bases; unmatched bases: 6. Variable domain in full (rest from reference TRBV30 and TRBJ2-3): SQTIHQWPATLVQPVGSPLSLECTVEGTSNPNLYWYRQAAGRGLQLLFYSVGIGQISSEVPQNLSASRPQDRQFILSSKKLLLSDSGFYLCAWSHLAGVADTQYFGPGTRLTVL.

This sequence joins TRBV5-1 and TRBJ1-1; D not resolved. In germline, CDR1 is SGHRS, CDR2 YFSETQ. The CDR3 has 14 residues. V was pared by 3 bases and J by 9 bases, with 18 bases between. This CDR3 reads CASSWEVGTAKAFF. The CDR3 bases are TGCGCCAGCAGCTGGGAGGTGGGAACGGCAAAAGCTTTCTTT.

V usage is TRBV6-2 or TRBV6-3 and J usage is TRBJ2-3; 8 nucleotides align to TRBD2. The germline CDR1 and CDR2 sequences are MNHEY and SVGEGT. This CDR3 comprises 16 residues. Unmatched junction bases numbered 9, after V lost 3 bases and J lost 4 bases. CDR3 in amino acids: CASSYGGGRTPDTQYF. DNA of the CDR3: TGTGCCAGCAGTTATGGGGGCGGGAGGACCCCAGATACGCAGTATTTT.

This clonotype was observed many times. This chain uses TRBV7-2 with TRBJ2-7, with 11 bases fitting TRBD2. V gave up 5 bases and J gave up 3 bases; unmatched junction bases: 9. Germline loops: CDR1 SGHTA, CDR2 FQGNSA. This CDR3 comprises 16 residues. The CDR3 DNA sequence: TGTGCCAGCAGCGTCACTAGCGGGAGCCCTTTCTACGAGCAGTACTTC. Translating gives CASSVTSGSPFYEQYF.

The V call is TRBV7-9, the J call TRBJ1-2, with TRBD1 matching over 8 bases. The CDR3 runs 15 residues. Trimming at V came to 2 bases and at J to 3 bases, leaving 5 bases not matched to a gene. Germline V lookup: CDR1 SEHNR, CDR2 FQNEAQ (reference sequence). Here the CDR3 reads CASSLFPGGDYGYTF. The CDR3 DNA is TGTGCCAGCAGCTTATTCCCAGGGGGCGACTATGGCTACACCTTC. Based on the CDR3 plus reference TRBV7-9 and TRBJ1-2, the full variable domain is DTGVSQNPRHKITKRGQNVTFRCDPISEHNRLYWYRQTLGQGPEFLTYFQNEAQLEKSRLLSDRFSAERPKGSFSTLEIQRTEQGDSAMYLCASSLFPGGDYGYTFGSGTRLTVV.

The chain carries TRBV12-3 or TRBV12-4 and TRBJ2-3; D is unresolved. The CDR3 runs 11 residues. V was trimmed by 6 bases and J by 10 bases, leaving 11 bases between them. CDR3 residues: CASSLSRAQYF. The CDR3 DNA sequence: TGTGCCAGCAGCCTTAGTAGGGCGCAGTATTTT.

This clonotype was recorded many times. V usage is TRBV27 and J usage is TRBJ1-3, with D perhaps TRBD1 (6 bases). The V gene's germline CDR1 is MNHEY and CDR2 SMNVEV (reference sequence). V shed 2 bases and J shed 3 bases, with 8 bases lying between them. The CDR3 has 14 amino acids. CDR3 sequence reads: CASSLRRGGNTIYF. The CDR3 DNA is TGTGCCAGCAGTTTACGCAGGGGTGGAAACACCATATATTTT.

This clonotype came up a few times. V gene TRBV28 combines with J gene TRBJ1-5, with TRBD1 matching 9 bases. J was trimmed by 5 bases and V by 7 bases; bases with no gene match: 12. There are 16 residues in the CDR3. Germline-derived CDR1 and CDR2 are MDHEN and SYDVKM. In nucleotides, the CDR3 is TGTGCCAGCATTACTCCGGGTGACAGGGGGGATCAGCCCCAGCATTTT. Protein product: CASITPGDRGDQPQHF.

The J gene is TRBJ2-1, the V gene TRBV19; D call uncertain. Germline values: CDR1 LNHDA, CDR2 SQIVND (reference sequence). The CDR3 is made up of 15 amino acids. V lost 3 bases and J lost 1, with 10 bases in between. The CDR3: CASSMMAVSYNEQFF. DNA for the CDR3: TGTGCCAGTAGTATGATGGCCGTTTCCTACAATGAGCAGTTCTTC. The full variable domain, its missing parts supplied by reference TRBV19 and TRBJ2-1, is DGGITQSPKYLFRKEGQNVTLSCEQNLNHDAMYWYRQDPGQGLRLIYYSQIVNDFQKGDIAEGYSVSREKKESFPLTVTSAQKNPTAFYLCASSMMAVSYNEQFFGPGTRLTVL.

This chain links TRBV11-2 with TRBJ2-7, with no clear D. V was shortened by 4 bases and J by 4 bases, with 17 bases between the two germline ends. This CDR3 has 15 amino acids. Germline V lookup: CDR1 SGHAT, CDR2 FQNNGV. The CDR3 region is CASSSPRVSTYEQYF. DNA of the CDR3: TGTGCCAGCAGCTCACCCCGGGTTTCGACATACGAGCAGTACTTC.

This chain connects TRBV27 to TRBJ1-6; the match to TRBD1 covers 8 bases. Germline V gene sequence: CDR1 MNHEY, CDR2 SMNVEV (reference sequence). The V and J ends lost 4 bases and 1 base, in that order; junction bases with no gene match: 9. The CDR3 is made up of 18 amino acids. The DNA of the CDR3 is TGTGCCAGCAGTTCGGACAGGGCGGTTTTATCCTATAATTCACCCCTCCACTTT. It specifies CASSSDRAVLSYNSPLHF.

The chain recombines TRBV12-3 or TRBV12-4 with TRBJ1-2, with 10 nucleotides matching TRBD1. V shed 6 bases and J 5 bases; nucleotides not matched to a gene: 6. CDR3 length: 14 amino acids. The CDR3 DNA reads TGTGCCAGCAGATCCGGGACAGGGGTTTATGGCTACACCTTC. Protein sequence: CASRSGTGVYGYTF.